This T cell receptor beta chain was observed in a study of beta chain features in type 1 diabetes. Study results and caveats: Patients' naive, central memory and Treg TCRB repertoires seemed closer to one another than those of healthy donors. People with Type 1 diabetes carried modestly yet significantly shorter TCRB CDR3s in all four CD4+ subsets.

All of the isolated RNA was reverse transcribed, so expressed TCRB transcripts were sequenced. Assay: immunoSEQ multiplex PCR; the TCRdb copy retains only in-frame clones and omits some. The data hold 200,000 to 300,000 clones, with 20% observed a single time. In the case of this clone: Its specificity is unknown.

Heparinised blood was drawn once per donor, averaging around 120 mL. Sorting with CD45RO/CCR7/CD25/CD127/CD95/CD27 yielded naive, central memory, regulatory and stem-like memory CD4+ cells. Germline assignment: CDR1 SQVTM and CDR2 ANQGSEA. V lost 3 bases to trimming and J lost 5 bases, with 10 bases between them. This CDR3 is built from 12 residues. Sequenced: naive CD4+ T cells from blood. The receptor was isolated from a woman aged 35 to 49 with type 1 diabetes. The chain carries TRBV29-1 and TRBJ1-2; D remains unclear. The CDR3: CSVEAPRYGYTF. CDR3 nucleotide sequence: TGCAGCGTTGAGGCGCCGAGGTATGGCTACACCTTC. Full variable domain (missing parts from reference TRBV29-1 and TRBJ1-2): SAVISQKPSRDICQRGTSLTIQCQVDSQVTMMFWYRQQPGQSLTLIATANQGSEATYESGFVIDKFPISRPNLTFSTLTVSNMSPEDSSIYLCSVEAPRYGYTFGSGTRLTVV.